One and the same sample provided the 25 T cell receptor beta chains below, sequenced in a study of blood T cells in healthy people across ages. For the second PCR, which ran for 7 to 11 cycles, a sample-barcoded 5' primer and a J-beta primer mix were used. Via MiXCR, TCRdb re-called the 5' RACE reads, giving one row per CDR3 protein. The sample shows 540,000 or so distinct CDR3 sequences, approximately 25% of them seen only once. This sample was shared with a second study, whose subject was T cells of mothers and their children.

The sequencing sample was made of blood. All receptors derive from a boy aged 5-17 years in good health.

The V gene is TRBV27, the J gene TRBJ2-3; 7 positions agree with TRBD2. Germline CDR1 MNHEY, CDR2 SMNVEV (reference sequence). The CDR3 is 14 residues long. Unmatched junction bases numbered 8, after V lost 7 bases and J lost 4 bases. The CDR3 region has the DNA TGTGCCAGCACCTCTAGCGGTGACCCAGATACGCAGTATTTT. Its translation is CASTSSGDPDTQYF.

This clonotype occurred a few times. This chain connects TRBV5-6 to TRBJ1-5, with unresolved D. The CDR3 runs to 17 residues. Deletions cut 2 bases from V and 2 bases from J, with 17 bases between. Per germline, CDR1 SGHDT and CDR2 YYEEEE. CDR3 amino acids: CASSLGYGREGNQPQHF. The CDR3 bases are TGTGCCAGCAGCTTAGGTTACGGACGCGAGGGCAATCAGCCCCAGCATTTT.

Only a few counts were recorded for this clonotype. The V and J genes are TRBV25-1 and TRBJ2-5; 8 bases are a match to TRBD1. The CDR3 runs 15 residues. Germline V gene sequence: CDR1 MGHDK, CDR2 SYGVNS. V lost 3 bases, J lost 5 bases, and 8 bases stayed unmatched. CDR3 in amino acids: CASSDGQGLSETQYF. Written as DNA, the CDR3 is TGTGCCAGCAGTGACGGACAGGGATTGTCGGAGACCCAGTACTTC.

V and J are TRBV29-1 and TRBJ2-2, with 7 positions matching TRBD1. The CDR3 contains 15 residues. With 3 bases clipped from V and 0 bases from J, the junction kept 4 bases outside the gene matches. Germline V gives CDR1 SQVTM, CDR2 ANQGSEA. The CDR3 DNA is TGCAGCGTTGATGGCCAGGGGGCGAACACCGGGGAGCTGTTTTTT. It translates to CSVDGQGANTGELFF.

This clonotype was detected a few times. This sequence joins TRBV24-1 and TRBJ2-2; D call uncertain. The germline V gene has CDR1 KGHDR and CDR2 SFDVKD. Trimming removed 4 bases at V and 6 bases at J, with 8 bases between. This CDR3 has 13 residues. The CDR3 spells CATSDLNSGELFF. The CDR3 region has the DNA TGTGCCACCAGTGACCTAAATTCCGGGGAGCTGTTTTTT.

This clonotype has at least ten counts. The genes are TRBV6-6 and TRBJ2-5, with D hard to call. The V end lost 2 bases, the J end lost 5 bases, and 9 bases lay between the germline ends. CDR1 is MNHNY and CDR2 is SVGAGI in the germline V gene (reference sequence). This CDR3 is 13 amino acids long. The CDR3 coding sequence is TGTGCCAGCAGTTACCCGATTTTGGAGACCCAGTACTTC. Its translation is CASSYPILETQYF.

This clonotype was detected only a few times. The V call is TRBV28, the J call TRBJ1-4; D gene unclear. V was clipped by 5 bases and J by 7 bases, with 8 bases between them. Germline V CDR1 and CDR2: MDHEN, SYDVKM. The CDR3 is 12 residues long. CDR3 DNA: TGTGCCAGCAGTAAAATTTTTGAAAAACTGTTTTTT. This translates into CASSKIFEKLFF.

In regard to this clonotype: One end of the junction does not line up with germline, which may come from a read error. The rearrangement joins TRBV5-5 to TRBJ1-2, with 10 positions matching TRBD1. The CDR3 contains 14 residues. The germline CDR1 and CDR2 sequences are SGHKS and YYEKEE (reference sequence). CDR3: CASSSDRGLYGYIF. The DNA of the CDR3 is TGTGCCAGCAGCTCCGACAGGGGGCTGTATGGCTACATCTTC.

This chain joins TRBV4-1 and TRBJ1-6; 10 bases line up with TRBD1. This CDR3 contains 20 residues. CDR1 and CDR2 (germline): MGHRA, YSYEKL. J was trimmed by 1 base and V by 1 base; bases with no gene match: 10. CDR3 bases: TGCGCCAGCAGCCAAGGTGTATGGGACAGGGGAGGATCCTATAATTCACCCCTCCACTTT. Translation: CASSQGVWDRGGSYNSPLHF.

This clonotype was picked up a small number of times. The chain employs TRBV4-3 and TRBJ2-5, with D perhaps TRBD1 or TRBD2 (5 bases each). The tail of the sequence fits TRBJ2-7 better, so the J call may be wrong. Germline CDR1 LGHNA, CDR2 YSLEER. This CDR3 contains 14 residues. The CDR3: CASSLQLGRDEQYF. The CDR3 coding sequence is TGCGCCAGCAGCCTACAACTAGGCAGGGACGAGCAGTACTTC.

The chain has TRBV29-1 and TRBJ2-5; a weak D match, TRBD2 (5 bases). The germline CDR1 and CDR2 sequences are SQVTM and ANQGSEA. The V gene lost 5 bases and the J gene lost 2 bases, with 12 bases spanning the gap. The CDR3 extends over 13 amino acids. The CDR3 coding sequence is TGCAGCGTTCGGGCAGCGGAACAAGAGACCCAGTACTTC. Amino acids: CSVRAAEQETQYF.

This clonotype was found a few times. The gene calls are TRBV5-6 and TRBJ1-1; D unresolved. Germline-derived CDR1 and CDR2 are SGHDT and YYEEEE. Deletions cut 4 bases from V and 4 bases from J, with 17 bases between. This CDR3 has 15 residues. CDR3 protein: CASSPGITRGTEAFF. CDR3 sequence (DNA): TGTGCCAGCAGCCCGGGGATCACGAGAGGCACTGAAGCTTTCTTT.

The V gene is TRBV6-1, the J gene TRBJ2-7; 12 bases line up with TRBD2. The trim removed 5 bases at V and 1 base at J, leaving 12 bases unmatched. The CDR3 runs 18 residues. The germline gives CDR1 MNHNS, CDR2 SASEGT. CDR3 DNA: TGTGCCAGCAGTCAAAGGGCTAGCGGGAGGGCAAGTTCCTACGAGCAGTACTTC. Translating it yields CASSQRASGRASSYEQYF.

Concerning this clonotype itself: One junction end does not reproduce the germline sequence, and a read error may be involved. The chain links TRBV4-3 to TRBJ1-2; D not certain. This CDR3 contains 13 residues. Germline V gene sequence: CDR1 LGHNA, CDR2 YSLEER. The CDR3 DNA sequence: TGCGCTAGCAGCCAAGATAGCAGCTATGGCTACACCTTC. It translates to CASSQDSSYGYTF.

The sample holds a few counts of this clonotype. This chain uses TRBV3-1 with TRBJ2-5, with D hard to call. The end of the DNA aligns better with TRBJ2-7, so the J call may be wrong. Germline V lookup: CDR1 LGHDT, CDR2 YNNKEL (reference sequence). This CDR3 is built from 15 residues. The CDR3 coding sequence is TGTGCCAGCAGCCAAATGGTAACTGGGTTCTACGAGCAGTACTTC. Its translation is CASSQMVTGFYEQYF.

This clonotype was counted only a few times. V and J are TRBV5-1 and TRBJ2-5, with 7 bases that match TRBD2. Trimming at V came to 4 bases and at J to 5 bases, leaving 5 bases not matched to a gene. The CDR3 consists of 13 residues. Germline CDR1 reads SGHRS; CDR2 reads YFSETQ. The CDR3 nucleotides are TGCGCCAGCAGCGGGGGGGAGCACGAGACCCAGTACTTC. It codes for CASSGGEHETQYF.

The V call is TRBV7-9, the J call TRBJ2-5, with D unresolved. The DNA end favors TRBJ2-7, so the J call may be wrong. This CDR3 is built from 13 residues. Germline V gene lookup returns CDR1 SEHNR and CDR2 FQNEAQ (reference sequence). The CDR3 DNA reads TGTGCCAGCAGCCAGACCCATGCCCACGAGCAGTACTTC. As protein: CASSQTHAHEQYF.

This clonotype was detected a few times. V gene TRBV20-1 combines with J gene TRBJ1-5; possible D gene TRBD1, 5 bases. Trimming took off 0 bases at V and 0 bases at J, with 12 bases between the two ends. The CDR3 spans 16 residues. CDR1 and CDR2 from the germline V gene are DFQATT and SNEGSKA (reference sequence). In nucleotides, the CDR3 is TGCAGTGCTAGAGACGGAGGACAAGATAGCAATCAGCCCCAGCATTTT. Residues: CSARDGGQDSNQPQHF.

This clonotype has a count of ten or more. The J gene is TRBJ2-1, the V gene TRBV20-1, with D perhaps matching TRBD2 (5 bases). Germline V gene sequence: CDR1 DFQATT, CDR2 SNEGSKA (reference sequence). V was clipped by 1 base and J by 7 bases, with 17 bases between them. This CDR3 has 15 residues. CDR3 protein: CSARVSRGGWNEQFF. CDR3 in DNA: TGCAGTGCTAGAGTAAGCCGGGGTGGTTGGAATGAGCAGTTCTTC.

The chain is built from TRBV28 and TRBJ2-1, with TRBD2 matching over 13 bases. V lost 10 bases, J lost 6 bases, and 3 bases stayed unmatched. The CDR3 is made up of 13 amino acids. CDR1 is MDHEN, CDR2 SYDVKM, per germline. Here the CDR3 reads CANRLAGGNEQFF. In DNA form, the CDR3 reads TGTGCCAACAGACTAGCGGGAGGCAATGAGCAGTTCTTC.

This clonotype appeared a few times. The J gene is TRBJ2-3, the V gene TRBV9, with 8 bases that match TRBD2. J lost 5 bases, V lost 0 bases, and 5 bases had no gene match. There are 15 residues in the CDR3. Per germline, CDR1 SGDLS and CDR2 YYNGEE. The CDR3 loop reads CASSVAGGRVDTQYF. CDR3 sequence (DNA): TGTGCCAGCAGCGTAGCGGGGGGGCGAGTAGATACGCAGTATTTT.

This clonotype has more than one count but fewer than ten. At one end, the junction sequence differs from germline, possibly due to a read error. The chain combines TRBV7-6 with TRBJ2-7; the D gene is possibly TRBD1 (5 bases). From germline, CDR1 is SGHVS and CDR2 FNYEAQ. The CDR3 totals 12 residues. Written as DNA, the CDR3 is TGTGCCGGCAGCTCCGACAGCGTTGAGCAGTACTTC. Its protein is CAGSSDSVEQYF.

The V call is TRBV28, the J call TRBJ2-5; possibly TRBD2 for D (6 bases). The V end lost 6 bases, the J end lost 7 bases, and 18 bases lay between the germline ends. The germline V gene encodes CDR1 MDHEN and CDR2 SYDVKM. There are 14 residues in the CDR3. The CDR3 loop is CASSILGTGGTQYF. The CDR3 region has the DNA TGTGCCAGCAGCATACTAGGGACTGGTGGGACCCAGTACTTC.

The genes are TRBV7-2 and TRBJ2-5, with D hard to call. The J call may be wrong; the DNA end is better matched by TRBJ2-1. CDR3 length equals 14 residues. The germline CDR1 and CDR2 sequences are SGHTA and FQGNSA. The CDR3 coding sequence is TGTGCCAGCAGCTTATCGGGTCTGAACAATGAGCAGTTCTTC. Its protein is CASSLSGLNNEQFF.

Many counts were recorded for this clonotype. The CDR3 DNA reads TGTGCCAGCAGCTCATTTCTGGGGGGATCCACTGAAGCTTTCTTT. Translating gives CASSSFLGGSTEAFF. The chain recombines TRBV6-2 or TRBV6-3 with TRBJ1-1; a possible D gene is TRBD1 (5 bases). Germline V lookup: CDR1 MNHEY, CDR2 SVGEGT. V lost 6 bases and J 4 bases, leaving 18 bases between the germline ends. The CDR3 runs 15 residues.